Sequencing of this T cell receptor (beta chain) was carried out in a study of cytomegalovirus exposure and HLA in healthy donors. Study background: An earlier analysis identified 110 million or so unique TCR beta sequences in about 179 million T cells.

Vbeta (60) and Jbeta (13) primers were used in the PCR. The repertoire was sequenced with immunoSEQ multiplex PCR; TCRdb's copy has only in-frame clones and lacks some. Among roughly 150,000 clones listed, around four fifths were seen once. With regard to this clone: Antigen: not known.

General observations from the study: Apparent HLA restriction characterized most CMV-associated TCR beta chains in a later analysis. Donors belonging to an Asian-associated ancestry cluster reportedly showed fewer N-insertions in productive TCRs than the approximately 680-donor mean, according to what a later analysis found.

The sequence was collected from a boy between 2 and 10 years old in good health and CMV-seronegative. Sequenced material: PBMCs.

The chain's CDR3 is CASSLVGGSGETQYF. The DNA of the CDR3 is TGTGCCAGCAGTCTAGTAGGGGGCTCGGGAGAGACCCAGTACTTC. The rearrangement joins TRBV6-1 to TRBJ2-5; 7 bases match TRBD1. The germline CDR1 and CDR2 sequences are MNHNS and SASEGT. The CDR3 runs to 15 residues. Trimming removed 5 bases from V and 4 bases from J; junction bases left unmatched: 10.